The 13 T cell receptor beta chains in this list originate from one sample, sequenced in a study of neurological immune-mediated disorders. MiXCR was run by TCRdb on the 5' RACE reads, yielding one entry per CDR3 protein. The data show about 38,000 distinct CDR3 sequences, nearly 5% seen once. The source material was CD4+ T cells from blood. The receptors were gathered from a man aged 18-30 years in good health.

This clonotype was detected many times. The chain's CDR3 is CASSLQGGVGYEQYF. The CDR3 DNA is TGCGCCAGCAGCCTGCAGGGAGGGGTAGGCTACGAGCAGTACTTC. The V gene is TRBV5-1, the J gene TRBJ2-7; TRBD2 aligns across 7 bases. This CDR3 contains 15 residues. Germline CDR1 is SGHRS and CDR2 is YFSETQ. J was trimmed by 3 bases and V by 4 bases; bases with no gene match: 10.

This clonotype was counted a few times. The V call is TRBV30, the J call TRBJ1-2; no clear D. CDR1 and CDR2 from the germline V gene are GTSNPN and SVGIG (reference sequence). V was clipped by 0 bases and J by 2 bases, with 7 bases between them. The CDR3 contains 13 residues. The CDR3 coding sequence is TGTGCCTGGAGTGTTCGGAGGAACTATGGCTACACCTTC. It codes for CAWSVRRNYGYTF.

This clonotype was counted at least ten times. CDR3 DNA: TGTGCCAGCAGTTCCTATTGGGTAGACGAGCAGTACTTC. Translating gives CASSSYWVDEQYF. The chain uses TRBV6-5 and TRBJ2-7; unclear D gene. CDR1 and CDR2 (germline): MNHEY, SVGAGI. The CDR3 extends over 13 amino acids. V was pared by 4 bases and J by 5 bases, with 12 bases between.

In this sample, this clonotype turned up many times. The chain is built from TRBV20-1 and TRBJ2-1; 12 positions agree with TRBD2. There are 15 residues in the CDR3. V lost 0 bases and J lost 9; bases outside the gene matches: 6. Germline V gene lookup returns CDR1 DFQATT and CDR2 SNEGSKA (reference sequence). The CDR3 spells CSARDWTSGVGEQFF. The CDR3 DNA follows: TGCAGTGCTAGAGACTGGACTAGCGGGGTAGGTGAGCAGTTCTTC.

This clonotype showed up many times. CDR3: CASSQERTVFGNTIYF. In nucleotides, the CDR3 is TGCGCCAGCAGCCAAGAAAGGACAGTTTTTGGAAACACCATATATTTT. The chain joins TRBV4-1 to TRBJ1-3, with TRBD1 as a possible D gene (6 bases). Germline-derived CDR1 and CDR2 are MGHRA and YSYEKL. The CDR3 extends over 16 amino acids. Trimming shortened V by 0 bases and J by 3 bases, and 12 bases separated the two germline ends.

This clonotype showed up many times. V gene TRBV20-1 combines with J gene TRBJ1-1; D gene ambiguous. V dropped 6 bases and J dropped 2 bases, with 19 bases sitting between them. This CDR3 is built from 15 residues. Germline CDR1 and CDR2: DFQATT and SNEGSKA (reference sequence). In DNA, the CDR3 is TGCAGTGCGCAGACCCCCACAGAACTCAACACTGAAGCTTTCTTT. Translated: CSAQTPTELNTEAFF.

In this sample, this clonotype turned up many times. This sequence joins TRBV7-6 and TRBJ1-1, with D tentatively TRBD1 (5 bases). V lost 2 bases and J 5 bases, leaving 18 bases between the germline ends. There are 16 residues in the CDR3. The germline V gene has CDR1 SGHVS and CDR2 FNYEAQ. As DNA, the CDR3 is TGTGCCAGCAGCTTACAGGCGGGGGGTTCTCGGACTGAAGCTTTCTTT. It translates to CASSLQAGGSRTEAFF. The full variable domain, in which reference TRBV7-6 and TRBJ1-1 provide the parts outside the CDR3, is GAGVSQSPRYKVTKRGQDVALRCDPISGHVSLYWYRQALGQGPEFLTYFNYEAQQDKSGLPNDRFSAERPEGSISTLTIQRTEQRDSAMYRCASSLQAGGSRTEAFFGQGTRLTVV.

This clonotype was observed many times. The V call is TRBV5-6, the J call TRBJ1-1; perhaps TRBD1 as D (6 bases). The V and J ends lost 2 bases and 7 bases respectively, with 15 bases between them. Germline loops: CDR1 SGHDT, CDR2 YYEEEE. The CDR3 contains 14 residues. The CDR3 coding sequence is TGTGCCAGCAGCTTACAGGGTGGAACCATTGAAGCTTTCTTT. This codes for CASSLQGGTIEAFF.

This clonotype came up many times. CDR3 protein: CASSRRDRGENEQFF. In nucleotides, the CDR3 is TGTGCCAGCAGCCGCCGGGACAGGGGGGAGAATGAGCAGTTCTTC. The chain links TRBV7-9 to TRBJ2-1; 11 bases map to TRBD1. Trimming took 5 bases from V and 7 from J; bases not matched to a gene: 7. The CDR3 totals 15 residues. Germline assignment: CDR1 SEHNR and CDR2 FQNEAQ (reference sequence).

This clonotype was detected many times. V gene TRBV29-1 combines with J gene TRBJ1-5, with D unresolved. Germline V gene sequence: CDR1 SQVTM, CDR2 ANQGSEA. The CDR3 runs to 13 residues. With 7 bases removed from V and 5 bases from J, the gap between germline ends came to 15 bases. The chain's CDR3 is CSAINDFDQPQHF. Here the CDR3 DNA reads TGCAGCGCCATTAACGACTTCGATCAGCCCCAGCATTTT.

This clonotype was seen repeatedly, ten times or more. This chain connects TRBV7-2 to TRBJ1-2; D is unclear. CDR3 size: 14 residues. In germline, CDR1 is SGHTA, CDR2 FQGNSA. Trimming pared 1 base from V and 3 bases from J, leaving 9 bases between. The DNA of the CDR3 is TGTGCCAGCAGCTTAGGAGACATCGACTATGGCTACACCTTC. Translation: CASSLGDIDYGYTF.

This clonotype was counted at least ten times. The rearrangement uses TRBV20-1 and TRBJ2-3; D is undetermined. This CDR3 region has 12 residues. Trimming removed 5 bases from V and 5 bases from J, with 11 bases in between. Per germline, CDR1 DFQATT and CDR2 SNEGSKA (reference sequence). As DNA, the CDR3 is TGCAGTGCTCCTAAGGCGGTAGATACGCAGTATTTT. Its translation: CSAPKAVDTQYF.

This clonotype counts as medium-sized. The rearrangement joins TRBV10-3 to TRBJ2-3; the D is unclear. CDR3 length equals 11 residues. Germline values: CDR1 ENHRY, CDR2 SYGVKD. V was cut by 6 bases and J by 2 bases, with 3 bases left in between. CDR3 sequence reads: CAISLTDTQYF. DNA for the CDR3: TGTGCCATCAGCCTCACAGATACGCAGTATTTT.